This entry is about one T cell receptor (beta chain). Trimming stripped 2 bases from V and 4 bases from J, with 14 bases between. The germline V gene encodes CDR1 MNHEY and CDR2 SVGAGI. The length of the CDR3 is 15 residues. The sample belongs to a study of blood T cell repertoires in COVID-19. Clones were sequenced by immunoSEQ multiplex PCR, and TCRdb holds only the in-frame ones, with some missing. The repertoire includes some 97,000 clones, just under 80% of them detected once, and 9% to 13% sits in the top ten. This receptor was taken from a woman between 65 and 79 years old with acute or convalescent COVID-19. V usage is TRBV6-5 and J usage is TRBJ1-1; possible D gene TRBD1, 5 bases. Sequencing was done on a sample of peripheral blood. The CDR3 DNA is TGTGCCAGCAGTTACGGGGGAGGGGTTGGCACTGAAGCTTTCTTT. Translated: CASSYGGGVGTEAFF.